This T cell receptor beta chain appears in the sequencing data of a study of cytomegalovirus exposure and HLA in healthy donors. Across the study: Genotyping of roughly 400 donors showed that 80% to 90% belonged to the Caucasian-associated ancestry cluster.

Worth noting for this clone: Its antigen is unidentified.

Germline CDR1 reads SGHTA; CDR2 reads FQGNSA. V lost 3 bases and J 0 bases, leaving 9 bases between the germline ends. This CDR3 comprises 15 residues. The study's findings and limits: Researchers left out some V segments, among them TRBV6-2 and TRBV6-3, as indistinguishable. Later analysis identified a missense DCLRE1C variant that was linked to TCR beta V- and J-gene trimming.

13 Jbeta primers and 60 Vbeta primers were used for the PCR. Sequencing used immunoSEQ multiplex PCR; TCRdb keeps in-frame clones, though not all of them. The sample records about 190,000 clones, around 75% being singletons. Sequenced material: PBMCs. This rearrangement joins TRBV7-2 to TRBJ2-1; D remains unclear. The TCR originated in a woman younger than 45 in good health and CMV-seropositive. The chain's CDR3 is CASSFKANSYNEQFF. The CDR3 DNA sequence: TGTGCCAGCAGCTTCAAAGCGAACTCCTACAATGAGCAGTTCTTC. The full variable domain, completed using reference TRBV7-2 and TRBJ2-1, is GAGVSQSPSNKVTEKGKDVELRCDPISGHTALYWYRQSLGQGLEFLIYFQGNSAPDKSGLPSDRFSAERTGGSVSTLTIQRTQQEDSAVYLCASSFKANSYNEQFFGPGTRLTVL.